This is a list of T cell receptor beta chains from one sample in a study of cytomegalovirus exposure and HLA in healthy donors. Sequencing used immunoSEQ multiplex PCR; TCRdb keeps in-frame clones, though not all of them. This sample has 130,000 or so clones, with under 75% found just once. Sequenced sample: PBMCs. These TCRs come from a woman in her thirties or forties in good health and CMV-seronegative. Both conserved end residues are part of each CDR3. A D gene is named only where the DNA matches it firmly.

J gene,D gene,V gene,CDR3 protein
TRBJ2-7,.,TRBV9,CASSPGQGGTYEQYF
TRBJ1-2,TRBD1,TRBV28,CASSEGAHNYGYTF
TRBJ1-1,.,TRBV10-2,CASSDSPTPEAFF
TRBJ2-3,.,TRBV5-4,CASSLDPTGTDTQYF
TRBJ1-6,TRBD1,TRBV9,CASSWGTGENSPLHF
TRBJ2-7,.,TRBV10-2,CASRQGSYEQYF
TRBJ2-1,TRBD2,TRBV7-3,CASSSSGGPYNEQFF
TRBJ2-3,.,TRBV5-6,CASSRPQGVDTQYF
TRBJ2-2,TRBD1,TRBV2,CATQRGGQANTGELFF
TRBJ2-1,TRBD2,TRBV19,CASSSTGGPDEQFF
TRBJ1-1,TRBD1,TRBV7-6,CASSSGGGQGREAFF
TRBJ1-1,.,TRBV21-1,CASRPEGVQGRLMNTEAFF
TRBJ1-6,TRBD1,TRBV5-6,CASSSSDRAYNSPLHF
TRBJ1-1,.,TRBV28,CASSLAGLYTEAFF
TRBJ1-5,.,TRBV19,CASRTVINQPQHF
TRBJ1-1,.,TRBV6-1,CASSEASQGSAFF
TRBJ2-7,.,TRBV18,CASSPLQGTASYEQYF
TRBJ1-5,.,TRBV30,CAWSPGRGERQPQHF
TRBJ1-6,.,TRBV19,CASSAQQGVPLHF
TRBJ1-1,.,TRBV18,CASSPGAGAATEAFF
TRBJ2-7,.,TRBV4-1,CASSPIQADEQYF
TRBJ1-1,TRBD1,TRBV18,CASSPRTGENTEAFF
TRBJ1-1,.,TRBV9,CASSASGDTEAFF
TRBJ1-4,.,TRBV18,CASSPGQVNEKLFF
TRBJ2-1,.,TRBV20-1,CSSIEDLKQFF
TRBJ2-3,TRBD2,TRBV5-1,CASSSLGSGGASDTQYF
TRBJ1-1,.,TRBV7-3,CASSSGMNTEAFF